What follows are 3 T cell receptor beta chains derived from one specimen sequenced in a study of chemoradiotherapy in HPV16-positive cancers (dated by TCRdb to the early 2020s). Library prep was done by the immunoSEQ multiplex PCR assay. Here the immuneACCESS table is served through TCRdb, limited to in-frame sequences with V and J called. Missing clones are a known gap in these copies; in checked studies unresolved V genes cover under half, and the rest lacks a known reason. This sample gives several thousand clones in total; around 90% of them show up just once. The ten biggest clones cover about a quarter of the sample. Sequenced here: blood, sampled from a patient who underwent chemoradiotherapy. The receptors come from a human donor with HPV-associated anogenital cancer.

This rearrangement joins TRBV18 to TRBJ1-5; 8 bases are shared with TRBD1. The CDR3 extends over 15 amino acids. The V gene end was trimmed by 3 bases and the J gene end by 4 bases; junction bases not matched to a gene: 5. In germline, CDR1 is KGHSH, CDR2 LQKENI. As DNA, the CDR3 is TGTGCCAGCTCACCGGACAGGGCGGAAAATCAGCCCCAGCATTTT. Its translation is CASSPDRAENQPQHF.

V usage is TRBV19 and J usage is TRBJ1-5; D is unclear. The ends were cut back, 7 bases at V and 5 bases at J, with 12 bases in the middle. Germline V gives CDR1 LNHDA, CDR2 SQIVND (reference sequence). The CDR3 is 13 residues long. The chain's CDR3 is CASTASLDQPQHF. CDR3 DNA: TGTGCCAGTACCGCAAGCCTGGATCAGCCCCAGCATTTT.

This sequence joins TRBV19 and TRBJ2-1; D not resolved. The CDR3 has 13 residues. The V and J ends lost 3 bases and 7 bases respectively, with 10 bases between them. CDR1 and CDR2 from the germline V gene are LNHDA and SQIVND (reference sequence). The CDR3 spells CASSIGSGNEQFF. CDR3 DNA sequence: TGTGCCAGTAGTATCGGGTCCGGGAATGAGCAGTTCTTC.